This T cell receptor beta chain was retrieved from a study of T cell changes during pregnancy in multiple sclerosis. Generated by immunoSEQ multiplex PCR, the TCRdb table keeps only in-frame clones and is missing some. The sample yields about 34,000 clones, roughly 90% seen once. Trimming removed 2 bases from V and 0 bases from J, with 6 bases in between. This CDR3 has 14 residues. Germline V gives CDR1 MRHNA, CDR2 SNTAGT. This sequence originates from a female donor with multiple sclerosis, enrolled in a pregnancy study. Specimen: CD8+ T cells from peripheral blood mononuclear cells, collected in the third trimester of pregnancy. The chain couples TRBV6-4 to TRBJ2-3; D is uncertain. The CDR3 coding sequence is TGTGCCAGCAGTGACGGCGGTAGCACAGATACGCAGTATTTT. It is translated as CASSDGGSTDTQYF.